Listed below are T cell receptor beta chains from one sample, sequenced in a study of CD4 T cells in lung cancer. Libraries were prepared by immunoSEQ multiplex PCR; TCRdb keeps only in-frame clonotypes and omits some of them. The table shows about 10,000 clones, with over 50% occurring only once. The sequenced sample consisted of normal lung tissue taken away from the tumor. The receptors here all came from a man aged 55 to 70 with non-small cell lung cancer. CDR3s include the opening cysteine and the closing phenylalanine or tryptophan. The D gene is left open where the match is weak. Some rows have no size entry. The others give once, few or many, or a class for an expanded clone.

DNA	CDR3	size	J	V	D
TGCGCCAGCAGCTTTCCGGGACTAGCGAACGAGCCCTGGGCCGGGGAGCTGTTTTTT	CASSFPGLANEPWAGELFF	.	TRBJ2-2	TRBV5-1	TRBD2
TGCAGCGTGAGGGGACTAGTGAACACCGGGGAGCTGTTTTTT	CSVRGLVNTGELFF	.	TRBJ2-2	TRBV29-1	TRBD2
TGTGCCAGCAGCTTGCCAGGGTCGAGGGAGCAGTTCTTC	CASSLPGSREQFF	.	TRBJ2-1	TRBV5-6	.
TGTGCCTGGAGTCAGGGGAATCAGCCCCAGCATTTT	CAWSQGNQPQHF	.	TRBJ1-5	TRBV30	.
TGCGCCAGCACGCGGACAGGCGCAACTAATGAAAAACTGTTTTTT	CASTRTGATNEKLFF	once	TRBJ1-4	TRBV5-1	TRBD1
TGCGCCAGCAGCTTGGGAACTAGCCTGAGCACAGATACGCAGTATTTT	CASSLGTSLSTDTQYF	few	TRBJ2-3	TRBV5-1	.
TGCGCCAGCAGCCAGACAGCGTCTGGAAACACCATATATTTT	CASSQTASGNTIYF	.	TRBJ1-3	TRBV5-1	.
TGTGCCAGCAGCTTGCGAGGTGTGGATACGCAGTATTTT	CASSLRGVDTQYF	.	TRBJ2-3	TRBV5-1	.
TGCAGCGTTGCGGCGGGGTTCACAGATACGCAGTATTTT	CSVAAGFTDTQYF	once	TRBJ2-3	TRBV29-1	.
TGTGCCAGCTCACTTCAGGGGGCCGCAGATACGCAGTATTTT	CASSLQGAADTQYF	.	TRBJ2-3	TRBV18	TRBD1
TGTGCCAGCAGCTTAGACCCGGGCTCCTACAATGAGCAGTTCTTC	CASSLDPGSYNEQFF	.	TRBJ2-1	TRBV13	.
TGTGCCAGCAGTGAATTCCGTTTTAACGAGCAGTACTTC	CASSEFRFNEQYF	.	TRBJ2-7	TRBV6-1	.
TGTGCCAGCAGTGCCCTACAGGGGACTGAAGCTTTCTTT	CASSALQGTEAFF	medium-sized	TRBJ1-1	TRBV6-5	TRBD1
TGTGCCAGCAGTCCATCACCTCGCGGAGCGGGAGTTAAGGCGGAGCAGTTCTTC	CASSPSPRGAGVKAEQFF	once	TRBJ2-1	TRBV7-3	TRBD2
TGTGCCTGGAGTCTAAAGACTAGCGGGGGAAGTGGGGAGCAGTACTTC	CAWSLKTSGGSGEQYF	.	TRBJ2-7	TRBV30	TRBD2
TGTGCCAGCAGCGAGGGGGTCAGTCAGCCCCAGCATTTT	CASSEGVSQPQHF	few	TRBJ1-5	TRBV6-4	.
TGTGCCATCAGTGAGCCGGGACTAGCGGGAGTTCAAGAGACCCAGTACTTC	CAISEPGLAGVQETQYF	.	TRBJ2-5	TRBV10-3	TRBD2